In this sample, the clone carrying this TCR beta chain turned up many times. Its antigen is unknown. Through Arm-PCR of CDR3 regions and iRepertoire HTBI primers, TCR beta libraries were built. TCRdb fed the multiplex PCR reads into MiXCR, producing one record per CDR3 protein. The repertoire consists of 400,000 to 500,000 distinct CDR3 sequences, with under 25% occurring once and the leading ten covering around 13%. V was cut by 5 bases and J by 0 bases, with 4 bases left in between. From germline, CDR1 is MDHEN and CDR2 SYDVKM. This CDR3 spans 12 amino acids. The data originate from a study of regulatory T cells in long-lasting Graves disease. Turning to the study itself: In persistent Graves' disease, antithyroid drugs had been taken for over 5 years and TSH receptor antibodies stayed positive. Whole-study results and caveats: With 2,741 shared public clonotypes, persistent patients exceeded new patients, who shared roughly 920. Small numbers of samples may have cut accuracy. TCR diversity was lower in persistent Graves' patients (versus newly diagnosed ones).

Time point noted: persistent/refractory GD, antithyroid drugs over 5 years with positive TRAb. Following extraction of RNA from PBMCs, that RNA was used to make the TCR library. The sequence came from a female donor with Graves disease. Here the sequenced sample was peripheral blood mononuclear cells (PBMCs), taken when the disease was refractory, from a patient treated with antithyroid drugs. The chain is built from TRBV28 and TRBJ1-1; D is ambiguous. CDR3 amino acids: CASSPLNTEAFF. In DNA, the CDR3 is TGTGCCAGCAGTCCCTTGAACACTGAAGCTTTCTTT.